A selection of T cell receptor beta chains follows, all from one sample in a study of cytomegalovirus exposure and HLA in healthy donors. TCRdb keeps only in-frame clones here, not all; method: immunoSEQ multiplex PCR. The sample holds about 170,000 clones, approximately 82% seen once. Sequencing was carried out using PBMCs. The origin of the receptors is a male donor in good health and CMV-seronegative. CDR3s include the opening cysteine and the closing phenylalanine or tryptophan. The order of the fields is clone size, J gene, D gene, V gene, CDR3 protein, CDR3 DNA. A D gene is named only where the DNA matches it firmly. The size field is filled for only some rows; it gives once, few, many or a size class.

.	TRBJ2-3	.	TRBV5-4	CASSLAGREGEDTQYF	TGTGCCAGCAGCTTGGCCGGGCGGGAAGGGGAAGATACGCAGTATTTT
.	TRBJ2-7	TRBD1	TRBV5-8	CASSGTGFDEQYF	TGTGCCAGCTCCGGGACAGGGTTCGACGAGCAGTACTTC
once	TRBJ1-1	TRBD1	TRBV19	CASRIGFSGGNTEAFF	TGTGCCAGTAGGATAGGCTTCTCAGGGGGGAACACTGAAGCTTTCTTT
.	TRBJ1-3	.	TRBV6-5	CASSYSPGATGNTIYF	TGTGCCAGCAGTTACTCGCCAGGGGCCACTGGAAACACCATATATTTT
.	TRBJ1-5	.	TRBV6-1	CASGSGLAQPQHF	TGTGCCAGCGGCTCGGGGTTAGCTCAGCCCCAGCATTTT
.	TRBJ1-5	.	TRBV7-8	CASSLGEQGRYNQPQHF	TGTGCCAGCAGCTTAGGGGAACAGGGCCGGTATAATCAGCCCCAGCATTTT
.	TRBJ1-1	TRBD1	TRBV7-9	CASSTTHGTGDIVGAFF	TGTGCCAGCAGCACCACTCACGGGACAGGGGACATCGTTGGTGCTTTCTTT
few	TRBJ2-3	TRBD2	TRBV9	CASSVVGGGMTDTQYF	TGTGCCAGCAGCGTAGTCGGGGGGGGTATGACAGATACGCAGTATTTT
.	TRBJ1-1	TRBD1	TRBV7-9	CAADRGGAFTEAFF	TGTGCCGCAGACAGAGGGGGCGCGTTCACTGAAGCTTTCTTT
.	TRBJ1-1	.	TRBV5-1	CASGKGRWSETEAFF	TGCGCCAGCGGCAAAGGCAGGTGGTCGGAAACTGAAGCTTTCTTT
.	TRBJ2-1	TRBD2	TRBV5-1	CASRVDGLARNEQFF	TGCGCCAGCCGAGTCGACGGACTAGCCCGGAATGAGCAGTTCTTC
.	TRBJ1-5	.	TRBV11-3	CASNLEIKGRLRHSNQPQHF	TGTGCCAGCAACCTGGAAATCAAGGGGCGCCTCCGACATAGCAATCAGCCCCAGCATTTT
.	TRBJ1-2	TRBD1	TRBV9	CASSVATGATYGYTF	TGTGCCAGCAGCGTAGCGACAGGGGCGACCTATGGCTACACCTTC
few	TRBJ2-3	.	TRBV21-1	CASSNLGTDTQYF	TGTGCCAGCAGCAATCTCGGTACAGATACGCAGTATTTT
once	TRBJ1-2	TRBD1	TRBV18	CASSQGADGYTF	TGTGCCAGCTCACAGGGGGCGGACGGCTACACCTTC
.	TRBJ1-1	TRBD1	TRBV5-1	CASSVTGAEAFF	TGCGCCAGCAGCGTCACAGGGGCTGAAGCTTTCTTT
.	TRBJ2-1	.	TRBV19	CASSILVGHSGYNEQFF	TGTGCCAGTAGTATATTGGTGGGACATTCTGGGTACAATGAGCAGTTCTTC
.	TRBJ2-1	.	TRBV19	CASSTRGGTLRWGNEQFF	TGTGCCAGTAGTACCCGCGGAGGGACCTTACGGTGGGGCAATGAGCAGTTCTTC
.	TRBJ2-1	TRBD2	TRBV19	CASSQGSGGAGEQFF	TGTGCCAGTAGCCAAGGGAGCGGGGGGGCCGGGGAGCAGTTCTTC
.	TRBJ1-4	.	TRBV18	CASSRGASDEKLFF	TGTGCCAGCTCCAGGGGCGCCTCAGATGAAAAACTGTTTTTT
.	TRBJ2-2	.	TRBV6-1	CASSLGEANTGELFF	TGTGCCAGCAGTCTCGGGGAGGCGAACACCGGGGAGCTGTTTTTT
.	TRBJ1-2	TRBD1	TRBV6-6	CASSYLTGEGGYTF	TGCGCCAGCAGTTACCTGACAGGGGAAGGGGGCTACACCTTC
.	TRBJ2-1	TRBD2	TRBV29-1	CSVGTSGSNEQFF	TGCAGCGTTGGGACTAGCGGGAGCAATGAGCAGTTCTTC
.	TRBJ1-1	.	TRBV6-6	CASNARRSVAFF	TGTGCCAGCAATGCAAGGCGGTCGGTAGCTTTCTTT
.	TRBJ2-2	TRBD1	TRBV7-9	CASSEHGTGGTGELFF	TGTGCCAGCAGCGAACATGGGACAGGGGGCACCGGGGAGCTGTTTTTT
.	TRBJ1-6	TRBD1	TRBV6-5	CASSYSRTGRDSPLHF	TGTGCCAGCAGTTACTCTCGGACAGGGAGGGATTCACCCCTCCACTTT
.	TRBJ2-1	TRBD2	TRBV18	CASSPLAGARRVHEQFF	TGTGCCAGCTCACCACTAGCGGGAGCAAGACGAGTCCATGAGCAGTTCTTC
.	TRBJ2-7	.	TRBV5-4	CASSLAGVSEQYF	TGTGCCAGCAGCTTGGCCGGGGTCTCCGAGCAGTACTTC
few	TRBJ2-1	.	TRBV28	CASSLPGQINEQFF	TGTGCCAGCAGTTTACCGGGACAAATCAATGAGCAGTTCTTC
few	TRBJ1-2	.	TRBV7-3	CASSLTTGNYGYTF	TGTGCCAGCAGCTTAACGACCGGGAACTATGGCTACACCTTC
.	TRBJ1-5	.	TRBV30	CAWRGPGGNQPQHF	TGTGCCTGGAGGGGCCCCGGTGGGAATCAGCCCCAGCATTTT
few	TRBJ2-3	.	TRBV7-2	CASSLASVGTDTQYF	TGTGCCAGCAGCTTAGCTAGCGTAGGCACAGATACGCAGTATTTT
.	TRBJ2-7	TRBD2	TRBV19	CASSIGTSGYEQYF	TGTGCCAGTAGTATTGGGACTAGCGGCTACGAGCAGTACTTC
few	TRBJ2-1	TRBD1	TRBV29-1	CSVERRDRAYNEQFF	TGCAGCGTGGAACGCCGGGACAGGGCCTACAATGAGCAGTTCTTC
few	TRBJ2-1	TRBD1	TRBV19	CASQYDRDSYNEQFF	TGTGCCAGCCAGTATGACAGGGACTCCTACAATGAGCAGTTCTTC
.	TRBJ1-1	.	TRBV11-2	CATSGEQLNTEAFF	TGTGCCACCTCGGGGGAGCAGTTGAACACTGAAGCTTTCTTT
once	TRBJ2-3	TRBD1	TRBV9	CASSIRGPDTQYF	TGTGCCAGCAGCATAAGGGGGCCAGATACGCAGTATTTT
.	TRBJ2-7	TRBD1	TRBV7-9	CASSSDRGAPYEQYF	TGTGCCAGCAGCTCAGACAGGGGAGCCCCCTACGAGCAGTACTTC
.	TRBJ2-5	.	TRBV5-6	CASSSAGNQETQYF	TGTGCCAGCAGCTCGGCGGGGAACCAAGAGACCCAGTACTTC
.	TRBJ1-3	.	TRBV5-4	CASSPGISGNTIYF	TGTGCCAGCAGCCCCGGGATCTCTGGAAACACCATATATTTT
few	TRBJ1-3	.	TRBV2	CASSEAGYRLSSGNTIYF	TGTGCCAGCAGTGAAGCGGGATACAGGTTAAGCTCTGGAAACACCATATATTTT
.	TRBJ1-4	.	TRBV6-1	CASSEVFQGGGEKLFF	TGTGCCAGCAGTGAAGTATTTCAGGGAGGTGGTGAAAAACTGTTTTTT
once	TRBJ2-5	TRBD1	TRBV5-4	CASSLTGGQETQYF	TGTGCCAGCAGCTTGACAGGGGGCCAAGAGACCCAGTACTTC
.	TRBJ2-1	TRBD2	TRBV7-3	CASSPSTSGNNEQFF	TGTGCCAGCAGCCCCTCGACTAGCGGGAACAATGAGCAGTTCTTC
.	TRBJ2-7	TRBD2	TRBV18	CASSTKRGYEQYF	TGTGCCAGCTCGACCAAGCGGGGGTACGAGCAGTACTTC
.	TRBJ2-7	TRBD2	TRBV6-5	CASSYSGGGTYEQYF	TGTGCCAGCAGTTACTCTGGCGGGGGGACCTACGAGCAGTACTTC
.	TRBJ2-2	TRBD2	TRBV30	CAWSHLGGLAANTGELFF	TGTGCCTGGAGTCACTTGGGAGGACTAGCGGCGAACACCGGGGAGCTGTTTTTT
.	TRBJ2-3	.	TRBV6-1	CASSRDTPWDTQYF	TGTGCCAGCAGTCGGGACACTCCCTGGGATACGCAGTATTTT
.	TRBJ2-7	.	TRBV5-5	CASSRHRQGNYEQYF	TGTGCCAGCAGCCGCCACAGGCAGGGGAACTACGAGCAGTACTTC
.	TRBJ1-2	TRBD1	TRBV6-4	CASNTGGSYGYTF	TGTGCCAGCAACACAGGGGGCAGCTATGGCTACACCTTC
.	TRBJ2-4	TRBD1	TRBV7-9	CASSSDRGLGAKNIQYF	TGTGCCAGCAGCTCAGACAGGGGATTGGGTGCCAAAAACATTCAGTACTTC
.	TRBJ1-5	TRBD1	TRBV19	CASSISGTGIRNQPQHF	TGTGCCAGTAGTATCTCCGGGACAGGGATTAGAAATCAGCCCCAGCATTTT
.	TRBJ2-7	.	TRBV5-8	CASSFESRSGEQYF	TGTGCCAGCAGCTTTGAGTCCCGCAGCGGCGAGCAGTACTTC
.	TRBJ2-3	.	TRBV2	CASSWGTFTDTQYF	TGTGCCAGCAGTTGGGGGACATTCACAGATACGCAGTATTTT
few	TRBJ2-1	.	TRBV5-1	CASSIQGDSYEQFF	TGCGCCAGCAGTATACAGGGAGATTCGTATGAGCAGTTCTTC
.	TRBJ2-3	.	TRBV4-3	CASSDGASTDTQYF	TGCGCCAGCAGCGACGGAGCTAGCACAGATACGCAGTATTTT
few	TRBJ1-1	.	TRBV18	CASSTTDSMNTEAFF	TGTGCCAGCTCAACAACGGACAGCATGAACACTGAAGCTTTCTTT